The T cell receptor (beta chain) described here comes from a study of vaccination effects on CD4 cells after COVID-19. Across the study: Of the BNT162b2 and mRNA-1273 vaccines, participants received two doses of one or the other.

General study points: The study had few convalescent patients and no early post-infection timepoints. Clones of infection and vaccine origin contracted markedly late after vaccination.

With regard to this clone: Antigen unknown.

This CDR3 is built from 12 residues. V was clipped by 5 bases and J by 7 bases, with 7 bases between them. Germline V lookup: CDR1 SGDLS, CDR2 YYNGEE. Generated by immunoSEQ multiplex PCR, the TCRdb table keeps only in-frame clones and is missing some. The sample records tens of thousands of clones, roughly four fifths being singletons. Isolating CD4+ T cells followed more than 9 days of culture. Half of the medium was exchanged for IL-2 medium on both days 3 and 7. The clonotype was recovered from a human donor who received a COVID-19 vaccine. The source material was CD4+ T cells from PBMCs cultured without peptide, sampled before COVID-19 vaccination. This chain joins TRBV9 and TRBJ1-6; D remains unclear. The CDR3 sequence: CASRAGNSPLHF. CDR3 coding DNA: TGTGCCAGCAGAGCCGGGAATTCACCCCTCCACTTT.